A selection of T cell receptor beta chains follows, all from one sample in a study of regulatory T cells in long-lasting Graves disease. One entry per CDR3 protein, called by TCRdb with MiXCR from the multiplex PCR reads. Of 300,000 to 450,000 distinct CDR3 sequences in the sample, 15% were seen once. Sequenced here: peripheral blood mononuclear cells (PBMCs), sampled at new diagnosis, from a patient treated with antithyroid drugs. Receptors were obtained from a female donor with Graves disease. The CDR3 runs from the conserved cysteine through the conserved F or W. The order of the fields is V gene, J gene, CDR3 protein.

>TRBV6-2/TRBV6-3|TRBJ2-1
CASSYSFQGGIDEQFF
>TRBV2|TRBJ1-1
CASDIKQGSTEAFF
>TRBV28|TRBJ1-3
CASSRLGAGNTIYF
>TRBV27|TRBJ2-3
CATARAGGYSDTQYF
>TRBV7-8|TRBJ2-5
CASSEGGGAYLQETQYF
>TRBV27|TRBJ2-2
CASTRMGYTGELFF
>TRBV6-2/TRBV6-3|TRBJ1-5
CASSYSLSPRQPQHF
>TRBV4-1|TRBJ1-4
CASSQDEQGNNEKLFF
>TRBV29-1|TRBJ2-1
CSVEVGQNEQFF
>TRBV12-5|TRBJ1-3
CASGLVLGGSGNTIYF